This T cell receptor beta chain derives from a study of blood T cell repertoires in COVID-19. Study-level background: COVID-19 samples from acute and convalescent phases originated in the United States, Italy and Spain. The cDNA or gDNA used as material had been derived from T cells, B-cell-depleted T cells, or PBMCs.

Study processing details: Amplification from reference gene primers served as the basis for estimated nucleated cell counts. Generated by immunoSEQ multiplex PCR, the TCRdb table keeps only in-frame clones and is missing some. That table furnishes V, J and clone size, whereas the DNA furnished D and trimming. The table records 65,000 or so clones, about nine tenths of them present only once. The ends lost 9 bases at V and 2 bases at J; junction bases unmatched: 6. The CDR3 has 13 residues. Germline V gene sequence: CDR1 LNHDA, CDR2 SQIVND (reference sequence). This chain uses TRBV19 with TRBJ1-2; 7 bases are a match to TRBD1. The origin of this receptor is a man aged 50-59 years with active COVID-19. The specimen was peripheral blood. The chain's CDR3 is CASTQGGNYGYTF. The CDR3 nucleotides read TGTGCCAGCACCCAGGGGGGAAACTATGGCTACACCTTC. Combining the CDR3 with reference TRBV19 and TRBJ1-2 gives the whole variable domain DGGITQSPKYLFRKEGQNVTLSCEQNLNHDAMYWYRQDPGQGLRLIYYSQIVNDFQKGDIAEGYSVSREKKESFPLTVTSAQKNPTAFYLCASTQGGNYGYTFGSGTRLTVV.